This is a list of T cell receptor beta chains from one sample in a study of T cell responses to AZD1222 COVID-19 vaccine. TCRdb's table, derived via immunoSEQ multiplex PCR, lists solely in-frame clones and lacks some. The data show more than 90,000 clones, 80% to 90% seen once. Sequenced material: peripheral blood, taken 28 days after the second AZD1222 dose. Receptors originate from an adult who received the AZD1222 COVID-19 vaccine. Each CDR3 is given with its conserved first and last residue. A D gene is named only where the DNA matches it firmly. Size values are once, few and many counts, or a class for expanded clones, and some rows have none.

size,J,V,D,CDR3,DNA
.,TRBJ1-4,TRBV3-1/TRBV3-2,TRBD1,CASSLRTGSGEKLFF,TGTGCCAGCAGCCTCCGGACAGGGTCGGGTGAAAAACTGTTTTTT
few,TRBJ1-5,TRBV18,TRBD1,CASSPDRAPQPQHF,TGTGCCAGCTCACCAGACAGGGCTCCTCAGCCCCAGCATTTT
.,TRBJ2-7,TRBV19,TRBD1,CASSDSGQGPYEQYF,TGTGCCAGTAGTGACTCGGGACAGGGCCCCTACGAGCAGTACTTC
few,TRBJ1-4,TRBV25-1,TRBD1,CATGPGGEKLFF,TGTGCCACCGGTCCAGGGGGTGAAAAACTGTTTTTT
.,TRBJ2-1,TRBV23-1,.,CASSQSYREQFF,TGCGCCAGCAGTCAATCATACCGTGAGCAGTTCTTC
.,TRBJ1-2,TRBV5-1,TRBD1,CASSWDREAYGYTF,TGCGCCAGCAGCTGGGACAGGGAGGCCTATGGCTACACCTTC
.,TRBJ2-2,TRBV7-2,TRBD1,CASSNRQGGTGELFF,TGTGCCAGCAGCAACCGACAGGGGGGGACCGGGGAGCTGTTTTTT
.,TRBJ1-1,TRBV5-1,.,CASSLGGGMNTEAFF,TGCGCCAGCAGCTTGGGAGGAGGTATGAACACTGAAGCTTTCTTT
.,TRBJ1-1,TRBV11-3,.,CASSPSGGTEAFF,TGTGCCAGCAGCCCCTCGGGGGGCACTGAAGCTTTCTTT
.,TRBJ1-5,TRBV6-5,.,CASRGKRGQPQHF,TGTGCCAGCAGAGGGAAGCGAGGTCAGCCCCAGCATTTT
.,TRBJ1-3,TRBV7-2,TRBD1,CASTWDRPSRNTIYF,TGTGCCAGCACCTGGGACAGACCCTCGAGGAACACCATATATTTT
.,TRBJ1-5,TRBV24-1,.,CATNYSPLRPRVQPQHF,TGTGCCACCAACTACAGCCCGCTAAGGCCTAGGGTCCAGCCCCAGCATTTT
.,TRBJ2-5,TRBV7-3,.,CASSLEPVAETQYF,TGTGCCAGCAGCTTAGAGCCGGTAGCGGAGACCCAGTACTTC
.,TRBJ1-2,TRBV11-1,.,CASSSRDSGWNYGYTF,TGTGCCAGCAGCAGCCGGGACTCAGGATGGAACTATGGCTACACCTTC
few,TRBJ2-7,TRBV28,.,CASTPTRGSYEQYF,TGTGCCAGCACCCCAACACGGGGATCCTACGAGCAGTACTTC
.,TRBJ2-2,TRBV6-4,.,CASNEGVGTGELFF,TGTGCCAGCAATGAGGGAGTCGGCACCGGGGAGCTGTTTTTT
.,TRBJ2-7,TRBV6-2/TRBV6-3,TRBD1,CASSYSILTGGTYEQYF,TGTGCCAGCAGTTACTCGATCCTTACAGGGGGCACCTACGAGCAGTACTTC
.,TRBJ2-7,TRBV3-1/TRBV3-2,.,CASSQDYRLSYEQYF,TGTGCCAGCAGCCAAGATTACCGGTTATCCTACGAGCAGTACTTC
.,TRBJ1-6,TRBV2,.,CASSELGSDGSPLHF,TGTGCCAGCAGTGAACTGGGATCAGATGGATCACCCCTCCACTTT
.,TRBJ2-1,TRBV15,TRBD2,CATSSRLARGDEQFF,TGTGCCACCAGCTCCCGACTAGCGCGCGGGGATGAGCAGTTCTTC
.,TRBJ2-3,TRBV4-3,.,CASSQDVPRRDVDTQYF,TGCGCCAGCAGCCAAGATGTCCCCAGGAGGGACGTAGATACGCAGTATTTT
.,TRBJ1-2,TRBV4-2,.,CASSQVAEPANYGYTF,TGTGCCAGCAGCCAAGTCGCGGAGCCGGCTAACTATGGCTACACCTTC
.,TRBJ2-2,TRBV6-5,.,CASSRGANTGELFF,TGTGCCAGCAGTAGGGGGGCGAACACCGGGGAGCTGTTTTTT
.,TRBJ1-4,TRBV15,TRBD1,CATGPEGTGNEKLFF,TGTGCCACCGGACCTGAGGGGACAGGGAATGAAAAACTGTTTTTT
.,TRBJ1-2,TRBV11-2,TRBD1,CASSGGQGFYGYTF,TGTGCCAGCAGCGGCGGACAGGGGTTCTATGGCTACACCTTC
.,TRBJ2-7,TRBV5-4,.,CASSMVSGIQYF,TGTGCCAGCAGCATGGTTTCGGGTATCCAGTACTTC
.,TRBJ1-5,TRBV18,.,CASSPQKGSNQPQHF,TGTGCCAGCTCACCACAGAAAGGTAGCAATCAGCCCCAGCATTTT
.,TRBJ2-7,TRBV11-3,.,CASSFSGPTYEQYF,TGTGCCAGCAGCTTCAGTGGGCCCACCTACGAGCAGTACTTC
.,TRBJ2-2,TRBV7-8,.,CASSLNGMNTGELFF,TGTGCCAGCAGCTTAAACGGGATGAACACCGGGGAGCTGTTTTTT
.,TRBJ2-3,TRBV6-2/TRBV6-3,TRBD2,CASSTSSPLAGAPDTQYF,TGTGCCAGCAGTACCTCTTCGCCTCTAGCGGGAGCACCAGATACGCAGTATTTT
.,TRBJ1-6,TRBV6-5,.,CASSYSGLNNSPLHF,TGTGCCAGCAGTTACTCGGGGCTCAATAATTCACCCCTCCACTTT
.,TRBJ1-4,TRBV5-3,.,CARSPHRVLDEKLFF,TGTGCCAGAAGCCCACACAGGGTATTAGATGAAAAACTGTTTTTT
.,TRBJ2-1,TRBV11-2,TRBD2,CASSLRSASGGQGRVQFF,TGTGCCAGCAGCTTACGATCCGCTAGCGGGGGGCAAGGGAGAGTGCAGTTCTTC
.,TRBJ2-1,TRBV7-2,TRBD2,CASSLGGLAPYNEQFF,TGTGCCAGCAGCTTGGGGGGACTAGCGCCTTACAATGAGCAGTTCTTC
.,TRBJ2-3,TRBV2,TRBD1,CASSVLSTGEQYF,TGTGCCAGCAGTGTGTTGTCTACAGGGGAGCAGTATTTT
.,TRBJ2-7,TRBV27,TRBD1,CASSLFPGQVSYEQYF,TGTGCCAGCAGTTTATTCCCTGGACAGGTGTCCTACGAGCAGTACTTC
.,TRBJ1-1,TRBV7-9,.,CASSRRAGMMNTEAFF,TGTGCCAGCAGCCGGAGGGCAGGGATGATGAACACTGAAGCTTTCTTT
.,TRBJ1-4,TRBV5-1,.,CASSLNSNREKLFF,TGCGCCAGCAGCTTGAACAGTAATAGGGAAAAACTGTTTTTT
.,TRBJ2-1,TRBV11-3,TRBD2,CASTSIAGEGDEQFF,TGTGCCAGCACCTCTATAGCGGGAGAAGGCGATGAGCAGTTCTTC
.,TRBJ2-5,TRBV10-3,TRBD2,CAISEGAMTSAQETQYF,TGTGCCATCAGCGAGGGAGCTATGACTAGCGCGCAAGAGACCCAGTACTTC
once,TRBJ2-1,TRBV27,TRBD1,CASKPDRIVNEQFF,TGTGCCAGCAAGCCGGACAGGATAGTCAATGAGCAGTTCTTC
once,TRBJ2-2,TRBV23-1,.,CASSQRGSSPGELFF,TGCGCCAGCAGTCAAAGGGGTAGTAGTCCCGGGGAGCTGTTTTTT
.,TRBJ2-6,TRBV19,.,CASSRRRQSGANVLTF,TGTGCCAGTAGTCGGAGGAGGCAGTCTGGGGCCAACGTCCTGACTTTC
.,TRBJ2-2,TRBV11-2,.,CASSLDIGLPGELFF,TGTGCCAGCAGCTTAGATATAGGTCTACCCGGGGAGCTGTTTTTT
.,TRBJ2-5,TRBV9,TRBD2,CASSVSLAGAKGETQYF,TGTGCCAGCAGCGTATCACTAGCGGGGGCCAAGGGGGAGACCCAGTACTTC
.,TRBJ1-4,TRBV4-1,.,CASSQGGTVSNEKLFF,TGCGCCAGCAGCCAAGGGGGTACCGTTTCTAATGAAAAACTGTTTTTT
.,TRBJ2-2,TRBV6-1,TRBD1,CASSEAMLRDRGWTGELFF,TGTGCCAGCAGTGAAGCGATGCTCCGGGACAGGGGTTGGACCGGGGAGCTGTTTTTT
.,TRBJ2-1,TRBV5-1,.,CASSLEGRPDYNEQFF,TGCGCCAGCAGCTTGGAGGGGCGGCCCGACTACAATGAGCAGTTCTTC
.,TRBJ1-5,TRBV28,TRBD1,CASSTDRVNQPQHF,TGTGCCAGCAGCACAGACAGGGTCAATCAGCCCCAGCATTTT
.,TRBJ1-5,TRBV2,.,CASSEFFGMMFRSNQPQHF,TGTGCCAGCAGTGAATTTTTCGGTATGATGTTTAGGAGCAATCAGCCCCAGCATTTT
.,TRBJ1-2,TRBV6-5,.,CASSRTGRENYGYTF,TGTGCCAGCAGTCGGACGGGGAGAGAGAACTATGGCTACACCTTC
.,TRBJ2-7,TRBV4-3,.,CASSLDKLSYEQYF,TGCGCCAGCAGCCTTGACAAACTCTCCTACGAGCAGTACTTC
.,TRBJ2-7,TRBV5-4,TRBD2,CASSGTSGGFTYEQYF,TGTGCCAGCAGCGGAACTAGCGGGGGATTCACCTACGAGCAGTACTTC
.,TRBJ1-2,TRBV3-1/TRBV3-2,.,CANHADFYGYTF,TGTGCCAACCACGCAGATTTCTATGGCTACACCTTC
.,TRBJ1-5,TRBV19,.,CASSIFRGGAVSNQPQHF,TGTGCCAGTAGTATATTCCGGGGGGGGGCCGTGAGCAATCAGCCCCAGCATTTT
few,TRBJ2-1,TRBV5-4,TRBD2,CASSLGEGSYNEQFF,TGTGCCAGCAGCTTGGGGGAGGGCTCCTACAATGAGCAGTTCTTC
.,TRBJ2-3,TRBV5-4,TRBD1,CASSLRMVRGLATDTQYF,TGTGCCAGCAGCTTGAGGATGGTTAGGGGGCTCGCCACAGATACGCAGTATTTT
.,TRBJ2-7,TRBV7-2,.,CASSPVGGLSYEQYF,TGTGCCAGCAGCCCAGTGGGGGGACTCTCCTACGAGCAGTACTTC
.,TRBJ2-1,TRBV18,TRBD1,CASSPDRGLFDEQFF,TGTGCCAGCTCACCGGACAGGGGGCTTTTTGATGAGCAGTTCTTC